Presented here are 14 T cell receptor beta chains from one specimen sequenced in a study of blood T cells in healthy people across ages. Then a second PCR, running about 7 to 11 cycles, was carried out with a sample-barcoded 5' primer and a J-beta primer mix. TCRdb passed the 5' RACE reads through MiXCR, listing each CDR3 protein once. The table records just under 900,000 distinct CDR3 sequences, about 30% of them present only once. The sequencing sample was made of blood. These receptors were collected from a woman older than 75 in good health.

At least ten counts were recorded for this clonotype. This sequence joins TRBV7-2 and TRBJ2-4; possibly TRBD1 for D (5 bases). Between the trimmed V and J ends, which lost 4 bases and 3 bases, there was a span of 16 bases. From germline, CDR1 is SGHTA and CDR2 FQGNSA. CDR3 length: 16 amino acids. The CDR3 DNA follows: TGTGCCAGCAGCTCTCAGGGCTCGGTAATCAAAAACATTCAGTACTTC. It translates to CASSSQGSVIKNIQYF.

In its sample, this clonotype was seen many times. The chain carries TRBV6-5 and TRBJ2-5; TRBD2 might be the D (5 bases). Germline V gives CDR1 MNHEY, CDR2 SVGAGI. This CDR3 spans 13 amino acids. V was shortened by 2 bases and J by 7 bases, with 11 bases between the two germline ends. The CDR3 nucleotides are TGTGCCAGCAGTTACGGAGCGGCAGGGACCCAGTACTTC. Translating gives CASSYGAAGTQYF.

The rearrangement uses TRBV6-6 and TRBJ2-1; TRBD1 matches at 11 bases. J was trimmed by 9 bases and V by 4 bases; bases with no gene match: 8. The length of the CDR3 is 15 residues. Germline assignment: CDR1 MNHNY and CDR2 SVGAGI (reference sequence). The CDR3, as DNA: TGTGCCAGCAGTTCGGTGGACAGGGGGCTGGGTGAGCAGTTCTTC. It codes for CASSSVDRGLGEQFF.

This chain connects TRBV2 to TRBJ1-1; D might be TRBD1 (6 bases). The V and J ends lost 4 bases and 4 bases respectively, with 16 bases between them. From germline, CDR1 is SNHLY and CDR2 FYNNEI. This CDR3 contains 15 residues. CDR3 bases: TGTGCCAGCAGTGGGTCCCAGGGGAGTCGCACTGAAGCTTTCTTT. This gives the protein CASSGSQGSRTEAFF.

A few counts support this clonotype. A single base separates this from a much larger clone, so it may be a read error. The CDR3 protein is CASSVTSGGNNEQYF. CDR3 in DNA: TGCGCCAGCAGCGTAACTAGCGGGGGGAACAATGAGCAGTACTTC. The genes are TRBV5-1 and TRBJ2-7, with 12 bases lining up with TRBD2. V lost 4 bases and J lost 7; bases outside the gene matches: 9. The CDR3 spans 15 residues. Germline CDR1 is SGHRS and CDR2 is YFSETQ.

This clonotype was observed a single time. CDR3 in amino acids: CASSSPSEGRLYEQYF. The CDR3 nucleotides are TGTGCCAGCAGTTCTCCCTCGGAGGGGCGACTCTACGAGCAGTACTTC. The chain is built from TRBV6-6 and TRBJ2-7; D perhaps matches TRBD2 (6 bases). Per germline, CDR1 MNHNY and CDR2 SVGAGI (reference sequence). This CDR3 is built from 16 residues. Trimming removed 4 bases at V and 3 bases at J, with 19 bases between.

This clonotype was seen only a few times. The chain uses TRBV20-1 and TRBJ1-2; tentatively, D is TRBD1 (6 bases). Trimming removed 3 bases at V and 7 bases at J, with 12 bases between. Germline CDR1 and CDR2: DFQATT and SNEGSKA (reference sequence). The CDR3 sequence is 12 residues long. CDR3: CSASSRGAGYTF. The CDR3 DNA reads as TGCAGTGCTAGCAGCAGGGGTGCTGGCTACACCTTC.

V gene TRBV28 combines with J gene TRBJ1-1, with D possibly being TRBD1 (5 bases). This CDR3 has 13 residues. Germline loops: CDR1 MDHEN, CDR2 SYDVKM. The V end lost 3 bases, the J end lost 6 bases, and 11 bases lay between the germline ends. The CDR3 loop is CASSFRAYAEAFF. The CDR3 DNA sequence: TGTGCCAGCAGTTTCAGGGCTTACGCTGAAGCTTTCTTT.

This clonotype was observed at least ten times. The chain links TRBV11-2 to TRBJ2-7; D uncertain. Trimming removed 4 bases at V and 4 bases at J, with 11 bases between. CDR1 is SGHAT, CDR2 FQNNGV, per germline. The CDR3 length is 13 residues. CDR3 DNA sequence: TGTGCCAGCAGCTCCACACAAAAATACGAGCAGTACTTC. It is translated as CASSSTQKYEQYF.

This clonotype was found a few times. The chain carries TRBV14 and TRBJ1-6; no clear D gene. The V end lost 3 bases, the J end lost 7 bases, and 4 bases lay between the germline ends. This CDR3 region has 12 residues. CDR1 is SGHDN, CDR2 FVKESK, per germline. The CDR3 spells CASSHGNSPLHF. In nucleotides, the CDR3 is TGTGCCAGCAGCCACGGGAATTCACCCCTCCACTTT.

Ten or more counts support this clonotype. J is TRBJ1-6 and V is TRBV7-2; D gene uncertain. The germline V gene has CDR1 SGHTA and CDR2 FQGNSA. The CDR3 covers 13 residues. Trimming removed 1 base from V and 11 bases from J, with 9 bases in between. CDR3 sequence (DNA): TGTGCCAGCAGCTTAGATTTTGGTACACCCCTCCACTTT. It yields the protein CASSLDFGTPLHF.

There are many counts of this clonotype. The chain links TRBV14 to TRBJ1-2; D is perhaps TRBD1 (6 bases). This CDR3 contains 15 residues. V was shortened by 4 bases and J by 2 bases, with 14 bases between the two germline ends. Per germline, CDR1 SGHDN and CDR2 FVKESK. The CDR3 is CASSRQGHKNYGYTF. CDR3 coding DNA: TGTGCCAGCAGCCGGCAGGGACACAAAAACTATGGCTACACCTTC. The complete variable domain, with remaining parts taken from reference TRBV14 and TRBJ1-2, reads EAGVTQFPSHSVIEKGQTVTLRCDPISGHDNLYWYRRVMGKEIKFLLHFVKESKQDESGMPNNRFLAERTGGTYSTLKVQPAELEDSGVYFCASSRQGHKNYGYTFGSGTRLTVV.

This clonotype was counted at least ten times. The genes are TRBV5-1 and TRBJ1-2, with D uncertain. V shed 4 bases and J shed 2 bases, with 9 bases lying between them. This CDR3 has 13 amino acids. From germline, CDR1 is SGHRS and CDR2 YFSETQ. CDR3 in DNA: TGCGCCAGCAGCGGTTTTCCGAACTATGGCTACACCTTC. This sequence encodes CASSGFPNYGYTF.

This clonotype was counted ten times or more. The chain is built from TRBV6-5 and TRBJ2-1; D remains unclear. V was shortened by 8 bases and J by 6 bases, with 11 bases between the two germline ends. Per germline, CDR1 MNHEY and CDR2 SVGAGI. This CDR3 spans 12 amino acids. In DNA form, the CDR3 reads TGTGCCAGCTCCCACCCCTCCAATGAGCAGTTCTTC. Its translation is CASSHPSNEQFF.